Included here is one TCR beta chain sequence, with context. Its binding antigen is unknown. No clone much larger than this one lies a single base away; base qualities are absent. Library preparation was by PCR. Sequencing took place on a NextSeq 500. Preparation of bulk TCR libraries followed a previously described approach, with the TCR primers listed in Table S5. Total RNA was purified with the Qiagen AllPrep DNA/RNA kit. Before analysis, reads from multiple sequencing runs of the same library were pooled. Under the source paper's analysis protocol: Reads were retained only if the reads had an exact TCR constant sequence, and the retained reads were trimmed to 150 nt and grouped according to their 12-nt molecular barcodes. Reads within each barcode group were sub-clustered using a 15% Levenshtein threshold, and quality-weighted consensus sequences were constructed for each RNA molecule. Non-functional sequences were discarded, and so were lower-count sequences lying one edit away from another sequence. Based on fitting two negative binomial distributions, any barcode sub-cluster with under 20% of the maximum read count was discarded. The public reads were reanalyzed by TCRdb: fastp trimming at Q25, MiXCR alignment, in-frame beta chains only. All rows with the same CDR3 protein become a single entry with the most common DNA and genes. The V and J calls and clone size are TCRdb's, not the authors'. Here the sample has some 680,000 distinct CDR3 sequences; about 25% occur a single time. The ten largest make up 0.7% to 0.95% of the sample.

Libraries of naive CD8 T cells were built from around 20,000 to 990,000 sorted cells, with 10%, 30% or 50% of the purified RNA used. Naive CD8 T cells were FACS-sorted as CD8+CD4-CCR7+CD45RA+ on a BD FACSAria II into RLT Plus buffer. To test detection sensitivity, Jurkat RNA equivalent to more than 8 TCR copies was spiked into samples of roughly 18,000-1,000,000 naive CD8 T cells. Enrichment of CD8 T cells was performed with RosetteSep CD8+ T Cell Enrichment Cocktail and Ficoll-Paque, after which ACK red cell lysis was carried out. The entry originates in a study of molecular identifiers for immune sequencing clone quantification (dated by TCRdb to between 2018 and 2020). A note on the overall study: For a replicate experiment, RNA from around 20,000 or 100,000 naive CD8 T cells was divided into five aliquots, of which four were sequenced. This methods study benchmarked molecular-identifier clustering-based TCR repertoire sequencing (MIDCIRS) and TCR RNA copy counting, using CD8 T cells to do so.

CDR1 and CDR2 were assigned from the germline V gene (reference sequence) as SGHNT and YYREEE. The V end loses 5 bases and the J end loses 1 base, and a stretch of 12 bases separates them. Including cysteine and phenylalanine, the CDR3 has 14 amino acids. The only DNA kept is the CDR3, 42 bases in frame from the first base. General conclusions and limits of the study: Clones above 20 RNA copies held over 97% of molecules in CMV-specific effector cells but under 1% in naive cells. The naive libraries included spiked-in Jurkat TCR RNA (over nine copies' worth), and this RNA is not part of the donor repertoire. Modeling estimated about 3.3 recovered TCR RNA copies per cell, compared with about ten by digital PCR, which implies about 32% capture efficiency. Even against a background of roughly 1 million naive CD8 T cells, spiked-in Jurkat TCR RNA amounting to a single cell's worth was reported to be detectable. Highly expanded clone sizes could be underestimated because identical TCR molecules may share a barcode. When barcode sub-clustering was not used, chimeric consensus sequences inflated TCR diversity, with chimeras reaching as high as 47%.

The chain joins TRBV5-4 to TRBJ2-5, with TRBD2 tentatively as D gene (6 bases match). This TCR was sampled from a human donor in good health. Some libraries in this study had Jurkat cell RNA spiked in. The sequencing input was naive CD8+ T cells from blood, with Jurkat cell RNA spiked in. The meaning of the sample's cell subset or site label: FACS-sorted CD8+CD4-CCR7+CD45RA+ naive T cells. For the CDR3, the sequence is CASSSQLAQETQYF. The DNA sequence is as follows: TGTGCCAGCAGTAGCCAACTAGCCCAAGAGACCCAGTACTTC.